This paragraph covers one T cell receptor (beta chain) sequence. Its target is unknown. These data originate in a study of a mutant IDH1 vaccine in newly diagnosed glioma. Background on the study: Before enrollment, the patients had been treated with radiotherapy alone, temozolomide alone, or both together. Most of them had received both.

CDR1 and CDR2 from the germline V gene are SGHDN and FVKESK. The V end lost 1 base, the J end lost 4 bases, and 16 bases lay between the germline ends. This CDR3 is built from 16 residues. The sample's time point: week 47, end of study. Topical imiquimod was applied with each vaccine dose, which held 300 ug of mutant IDH1 20-mer peptide. The patients received vaccinations eight times, in weeks 1, 3, 5, 7, 11, 15, 19 and 23. Measured with immunoSEQ multiplex PCR; TCRdb has only the in-frame clones, and not every one. The profile shows fewer than 85,000 clones, 80% to 90% of them singletons. The J gene is TRBJ1-2, the V gene TRBV14; no firm D call. The sequence came from a man aged 40-49 years with glioma. The input for sequencing was PBMCs, taken from a glioma patient whose treatment included an IDH1 peptide vaccine. The CDR3 DNA follows: TGTGCCAGCAGCCAAGGTGTGGCAAGGAGAACCTATGGCTACACCTTC. This codes for CASSQGVARRTYGYTF.